This T cell receptor beta chain was sequenced for a study of T cells in Graves' hyperthyroidism and ophthalmopathy. Germline-derived CDR1 and CDR2 are SGHRS and YFSETQ. Germline trimming cut 0 bases from V and 3 bases from J; bases unmatched to any gene: 12. CDR3 length equals 18 residues. A few counts support this clonotype. As yet, its antigen is unknown. Study-wide findings and caveats: Most expanded thyroid clonotypes above 0.001 also appeared in blood.

Amplified TCR beta CDR3 regions came from RNA transcripts. The HTBI primer set served for first-round RT-PCR of the TCR CDR3. In TCRdb, the multiplex PCR reads were re-called with MiXCR into one record per CDR3 protein. In the table there are more than 500,000 distinct CDR3 sequences, around 16% of which are singletons. The chain has TRBV5-1 and TRBJ1-2; 9 positions agree with TRBD1. The specimen was blood. The TCR comes from a woman in her 30s with Graves' ophthalmopathy. The chain's CDR3 is CASSLAGNPGQGDYGYTF. The CDR3 DNA reads as TGCGCCAGCAGCTTGGCGGGGAATCCGGGACAGGGTGACTATGGCTACACCTTC.